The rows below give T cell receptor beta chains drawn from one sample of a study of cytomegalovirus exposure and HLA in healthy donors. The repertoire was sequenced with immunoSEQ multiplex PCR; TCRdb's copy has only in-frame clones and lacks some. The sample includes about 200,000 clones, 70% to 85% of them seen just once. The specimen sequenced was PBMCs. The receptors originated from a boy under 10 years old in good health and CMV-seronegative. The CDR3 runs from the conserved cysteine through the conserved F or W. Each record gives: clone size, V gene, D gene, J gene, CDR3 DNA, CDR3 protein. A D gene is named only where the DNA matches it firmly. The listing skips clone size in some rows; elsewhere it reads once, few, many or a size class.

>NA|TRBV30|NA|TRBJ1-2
TGTGCCTGGAGTGGGCGGCCTGACTACACCTTC
CAWSGRPDYTF
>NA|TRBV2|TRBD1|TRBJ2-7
TGTGCCAGCAGTGAAGCTGGGACAGGGAGGGGCGAGCAGTACTTC
CASSEAGTGRGEQYF
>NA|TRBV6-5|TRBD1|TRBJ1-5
TGTGCCAGCAGTACCCCTGACAGGGTTTATCATTTT
CASSTPDRVYHF
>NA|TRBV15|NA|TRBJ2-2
TGTGCCACCAGCACAGGTCCTAACACCGGGGAGCTGTTTTTT
CATSTGPNTGELFF
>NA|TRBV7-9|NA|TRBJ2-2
TGTGCCAGCAGTTCCGGTGGAGGCGGGGAGCTGTTTTTT
CASSSGGGGELFF
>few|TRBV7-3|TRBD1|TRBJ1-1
TGTGCCAGCAGCCCCGGACAGGGGGCCGCTGAAGCTTTCTTT
CASSPGQGAAEAFF
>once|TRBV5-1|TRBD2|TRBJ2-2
TGCGCCAGCAGCTTTCTAGCGGGGGGGCCATCGGCCGGGGAGCTGTTTTTT
CASSFLAGGPSAGELFF
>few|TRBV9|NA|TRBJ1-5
TGTGCCAGCAGCGCTAAGGGGGTAGGGGCACAGCCCCAGCATTTT
CASSAKGVGAQPQHF
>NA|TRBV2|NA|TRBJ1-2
TGTGCCAGCACCCTTGGTCCCGGGGGTAATGGCTACACCTTC
CASTLGPGGNGYTF
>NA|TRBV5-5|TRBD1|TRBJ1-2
TGTGCCAGCAGCGGGGACAGGAGGTGGATTGGCTACACCTTC
CASSGDRRWIGYTF
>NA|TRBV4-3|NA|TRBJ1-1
TGCGCCAGCAGCCAAGCTCTGGAGACTGAAGCTTTCTTT
CASSQALETEAFF
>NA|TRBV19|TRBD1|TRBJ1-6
TGTGCCAGTAGCCAGGGGGCAGGGATCGGTAATTCACCCCTCCACTTT
CASSQGAGIGNSPLHF
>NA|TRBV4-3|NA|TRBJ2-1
TGCGCCAGCAGCCAGAACTACGGGGGGCCGAGAAATGAGCAGTTCTTC
CASSQNYGGPRNEQFF
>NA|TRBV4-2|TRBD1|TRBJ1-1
TGTGCCAGCAGCCAACGAACAGGGGAGGTCACTGAAGCTTTCTTT
CASSQRTGEVTEAFF
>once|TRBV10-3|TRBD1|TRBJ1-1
TGTGCCATCAGTGAGTTAAGGGACAGGGGGGCTGAAGCTTTCTTT
CAISELRDRGAEAFF
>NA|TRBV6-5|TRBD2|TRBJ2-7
TGTGCCAGCAGCCGTAGCGGGGGCGGGGGCGAGCAGTACTTC
CASSRSGGGGEQYF
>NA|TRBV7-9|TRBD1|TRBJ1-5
TGTGCCAGCAGCCCAGGACAGGGAGATCAGCCCCAGCATTTT
CASSPGQGDQPQHF
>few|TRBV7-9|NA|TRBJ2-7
TGTGCCAGCACTCCCCCGGGACACCCTTCCTACGAGCAGTACTTC
CASTPPGHPSYEQYF
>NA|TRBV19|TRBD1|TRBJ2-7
TGTGCCAGTAGTAAGACGGGACAGGGGGCGCTCCCCTACGAGCAGTACTTC
CASSKTGQGALPYEQYF
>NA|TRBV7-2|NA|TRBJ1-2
TGTGCCAGCAGCTTTAATGAGGGAAATGGCTACACCTTC
CASSFNEGNGYTF
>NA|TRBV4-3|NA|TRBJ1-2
TGCGCCAGCAGCCTTCCGGGGGGCGGTTATGGCTACACCTTC
CASSLPGGGYGYTF
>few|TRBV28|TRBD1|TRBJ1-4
TGTGCCAGCAGTCCACGACAGGGAATTCTGTTTTTT
CASSPRQGILFF
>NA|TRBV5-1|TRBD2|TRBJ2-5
TGCGCCAGCAGCTCCGGTCGGGGAGGGGAGACCCAGTACTTC
CASSSGRGGETQYF
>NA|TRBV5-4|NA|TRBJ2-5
TGTGCCAGCAGCTGGGCGGGTTCTGGGGGCGAAGAGACCCAGTACTTC
CASSWAGSGGEETQYF
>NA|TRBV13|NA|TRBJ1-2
TGTGCCAGCAGCTCCCAGGGGCGCGATGGCTACACCTTC
CASSSQGRDGYTF
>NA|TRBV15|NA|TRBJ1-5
TGTGCCACCAGCAGAGATGGAGGGATGAGCAATCAGCCCCAGCATTTT
CATSRDGGMSNQPQHF
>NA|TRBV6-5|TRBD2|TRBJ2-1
TGTGCCAGCAGTTCTTCCCGGGGGGGCAACTACAATGAGCAGTTCTTC
CASSSSRGGNYNEQFF
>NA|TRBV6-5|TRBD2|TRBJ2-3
TGTGCCAGCAGTTTACTAGCGGGGGGTACAGATACGCAGTATTTT
CASSLLAGGTDTQYF
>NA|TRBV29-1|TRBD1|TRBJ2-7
TGCAGCGTCAGGGGGCCTGCCTACGAGCAGTACTTC
CSVRGPAYEQYF
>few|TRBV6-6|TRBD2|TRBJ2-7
TGTGCCAGCAGACAAGGACTAGCGGCGACCTACGAGCAGTACTTC
CASRQGLAATYEQYF
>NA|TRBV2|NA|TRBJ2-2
TGTGCCAGCACCCCCCAGGCAGGAGGCTCTAACACCGGGGAGCTGTTTTTT
CASTPQAGGSNTGELFF
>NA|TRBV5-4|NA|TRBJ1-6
TGTGCCAGCAGCTTGGTTGGACTAGTGGGGTCGAATTCACCCCTCCACTTT
CASSLVGLVGSNSPLHF
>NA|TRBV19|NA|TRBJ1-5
TGTGCCACCGCAGGAGGTAATCAGCCCCAGCATTTT
CATAGGNQPQHF
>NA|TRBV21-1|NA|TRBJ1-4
TGTGCCGCGAAGGGAAACGGAGGGGAAAAACTGTTTTTT
CAAKGNGGEKLFF
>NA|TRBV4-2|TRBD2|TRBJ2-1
TGTGCCAGCAGCCAAGCTAGCGGGGGGGCTTTTGAGCAGTTCTTC
CASSQASGGAFEQFF
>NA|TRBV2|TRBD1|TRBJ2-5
TGTGCCAGCAGGATAGTGTCAGGGGGCGAGGGGGAGACCCAGTACTTC
CASRIVSGGEGETQYF
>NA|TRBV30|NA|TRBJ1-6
TGTGCCTGGAGTGTACCACAGTTGAATTCACCCCTCCACTTT
CAWSVPQLNSPLHF
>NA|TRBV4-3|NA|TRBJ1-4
TGCGCCAGCAGCCAAGTTTCAACGTGGCAGGATAATGAAAAACTGTTTTTT
CASSQVSTWQDNEKLFF
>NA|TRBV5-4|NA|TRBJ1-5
TGTGCCAGCAGCGGGGGGTCTGGTCAGCCCCAGCATTTT
CASSGGSGQPQHF
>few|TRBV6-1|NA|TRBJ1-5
TGTGCCAGCAGTCCACTTGGCGGGAGCAATCAGCCCCAGCATTTT
CASSPLGGSNQPQHF
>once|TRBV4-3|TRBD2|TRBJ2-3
TGCGCCAGCAGCCCCGGACTAGCGGGGGGGGATACCAACACAGATACGCAGTATTTT
CASSPGLAGGDTNTDTQYF
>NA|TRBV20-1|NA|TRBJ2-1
TGCAGTTCAAACCGGGGAGGTGAGCAGTTCTTC
CSSNRGGEQFF
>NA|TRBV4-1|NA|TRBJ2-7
TGCGCCAGCAGCCATGGGGGGGCTTACGAGCAGTACTTC
CASSHGGAYEQYF
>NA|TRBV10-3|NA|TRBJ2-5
TGTGCCATCAGTCCAACCTTAGCAGCCCAAGAGACCCAGTACTTC
CAISPTLAAQETQYF
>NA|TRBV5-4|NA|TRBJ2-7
TGTGCCAGCAGTTTCCCCGGGACAACCGGCGAGCAGTACTTC
CASSFPGTTGEQYF
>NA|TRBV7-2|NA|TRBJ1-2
TGTGCCAGCACTCATGGGCCGGGAGGGATCCTGGATGGCTACACCTTC
CASTHGPGGILDGYTF
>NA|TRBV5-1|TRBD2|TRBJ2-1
TGCGCCAGCAGCTTGCGCCCTAGCGGGGGGGCCAATGAGCAGTTCTTC
CASSLRPSGGANEQFF
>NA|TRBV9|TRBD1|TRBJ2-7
TGTGCCAGCAGCTCCGGGACAGGGGCCTACGAGCAGTACTTC
CASSSGTGAYEQYF
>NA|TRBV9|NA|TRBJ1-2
TGTGCCAGCAGCCCTGGGAGTAGCGGAAACTATGGCTACACCTTC
CASSPGSSGNYGYTF
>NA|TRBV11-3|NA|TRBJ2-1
TGTGCCAGCAGCTTAGGAACGGGGAATGAGCAGTTCTTC
CASSLGTGNEQFF
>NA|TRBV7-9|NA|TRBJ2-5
TGTGCCAGCAGCTTAGTTCTACAAGAGACCCAGTACTTC
CASSLVLQETQYF
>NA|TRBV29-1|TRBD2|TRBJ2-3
TGCAGCGTTGAGGGTAGCGGGGCCACGAGCACAGATACGCAGTATTTT
CSVEGSGATSTDTQYF
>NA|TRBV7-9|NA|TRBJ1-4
TGTGCCAGCAGCTTAGCAGCGGGGAATGAAAAACTGTTTTTT
CASSLAAGNEKLFF
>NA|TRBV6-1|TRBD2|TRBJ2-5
TGTGCCAGCCTTTTAAGCGGGGGCCCAAAAGAGACCCAGTACTTC
CASLLSGGPKETQYF
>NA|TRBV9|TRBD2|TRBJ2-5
TGTGCCAGCAGCTTCGGGACTAGCCCCCAAGAGACCCAGTACTTC
CASSFGTSPQETQYF
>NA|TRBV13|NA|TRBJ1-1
TGTGCCAGCAGCTTTCCCCGGCAGGGTGTCGATGAAGCTTTCTTT
CASSFPRQGVDEAFF
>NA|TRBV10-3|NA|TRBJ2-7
TGTGCCATCAGTGATAGGGGAGGTTACTCCTACGAGCAGTACTTC
CAISDRGGYSYEQYF
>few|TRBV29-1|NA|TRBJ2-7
TGCAGCGTTGAAAGCCCGGGGTCCTACGAGCAGTACTTC
CSVESPGSYEQYF
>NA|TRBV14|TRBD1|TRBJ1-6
TGTGCCAGCAGCCAAGAGGATCACAGGGGAAGGAATTCACCCCTCCACTTT
CASSQEDHRGRNSPLHF